This T cell receptor (beta chain) stems from a study of cytomegalovirus exposure and HLA in healthy donors (TCRdb year 2017). Background on the whole study: An earlier analysis of some 600 of the donors reported 276 Gb of sequence data and around 110 million unique TCR beta sequences obtained from 150 million to 200 million T cells. The study aimed to test whether signatures of past pathogen exposure could be identified by cataloging public T cell receptors. All discovery cohort repertoires had been generated using a single sequencing platform. An early release that covered roughly 600 HLA-typed donors contained around 300 gigabases of sequencing data and around 85 million unique TCR sequences. In a later genetic analysis, genome-wide SNP genotypes for about 55% of the 666 donors were used, and that subset was treated as a discovery cohort. To study patterns of TCR occurrence, a later analysis re-analyzed previously published TCR beta repertoires from several hundred donors and added high-resolution HLA genotyping. On average, over 200,000 unique TCR beta nucleotide sequences were sequenced per donor among some 420 genotyped donors of the cohort, with roughly 18% of those sequences being non-productive. Of the roughly 430 genotyped donors, over 70% fell in the genetic ancestry cluster associated with self-reported Caucasian donors. In addition to the first cohort of 500 to 850 subjects, a separate validation cohort of 120 different subjects was used. Both class I and class II loci were covered by HLA typing, at four-digit resolution. In an earlier analysis of roughly 540 of the donors, high-throughput TCR beta sequencing was used to judge whether each TCR beta V gene segment behaved as functional or pseudogenic. To predict cytomegalovirus infection status, the study combined high-throughput TCR immunosequencing, statistical association of individual TCRs with disease status, and machine learning. Donor age, sex, ethnicity and CMV serostatus were collected together with the repertoire data. Roughly 5 DR-DQ haplotypes were handled as single units for association and clustering, since linkage in the cohort was strong. The number of donors typed differed by locus, with about 629-630 for A, B, C, DRB1 and DQB1, around 500 for DQA1, 600 to 610 for DPA1, and roughly 450 for DPB1. In the later analysis, no new phenotypic data were used to find candidate immune exposures; instead, reliance was placed on TCR beta sequences and their occurrence across donors. The T cell repertoires of 550 to 850 subjects were profiled by immunosequencing and related to cytomegalovirus serostatus.

General conclusions and limits of the study: An association between a missense DCLRE1C variant and V-gene and J-gene trimming of TCR beta chains was found in a later genetic analysis and replicated in an independent cohort. In an earlier analysis of 587 of the donors, most TCR beta V segments appeared in productive rearrangements about 87% or about 30% of the time, broadly matching IMGT annotations. Only TCR beta chains were sequenced in this cohort, and the absence of alpha or paired-chain data limited detectable features. HLA typing was unavailable for some donors at each locus, so association tests used only the typed subset. Some IMGT-functional V segments, including TRBV6-2 and TRBV6-3, could not be distinguished by the 87-base-pair reads and were therefore excluded. Linkage disequilibrium might explain the correlated functional status among segregating V segments, but an unknown experimental factor could not be ruled out. According to a later analysis, most CMV-associated TCR beta chains appeared to be HLA-restricted, and the HLA associations seemed to be driven largely by CMV exposure. Immune exposure information for the cohort was limited to CMV serostatus. While some public TCRs were present in many individuals, most TCR sequences turned up only very rarely across donors. The earlier analysis of 587 of the donors excluded some 15 rarely observed V segments, including chromosome 9 orphons, because counts were too low. In vitro tests confirmed that a few of the cytomegalovirus-associated TCR beta chains recognize cytomegalovirus antigens. Sequencing depth was assumed to be roughly uniform across donors in the presence/absence analyses, though that assumption may not hold. Assigning TCR associations to individual alleles was difficult when HLA alleles, especially DR and DQ, strongly co-occurred. Specific HLA alleles were associated with 16,951 TCR beta sequences at a false discovery rate of 0.05 in a later analysis. A cluster of highly shared sequence variants was judged likely to be a technical artifact of the sequencing pipeline. According to the authors, the approach could potentially be generalized to other disease states and immunological phenotypes. In a later analysis, HLA-associated TCR beta chains were found to be more clonally expanded and to have lower generation probabilities than equally common non-associated chains. In both the original and validation cohorts, the classifier was reported to diagnose cytomegalovirus status with high specificity and sensitivity. In a later genetic analysis, fewer N-insertions in productive TCRs were reported among donors in an Asian-associated ancestry cluster than the approximately 670-donor mean. In the study, approximately 150 TCR beta chains were listed as associated with cytomegalovirus. According to a later analysis, TCR association rates differed among HLA loci, with DRB1 alleles showing the most associated TCRs and HLA-C alleles showing the fewest. A later analysis reported that several top co-occurrence clusters appeared linked to parvovirus B19, influenza, CMV and Epstein-Barr virus. A further reported finding was that TCR beta sequences accurately predicted the HLA-A and HLA-B alleles for most subjects in the first cohort.

The cohort was made up of approximately 670 healthy bone marrow donors. Cohort members were all nominally healthy when sampled, although unrecorded immune exposures were likely present. The donor was CMV seronegative and was included in the group of approximately 350 seronegative cohort members. A peripheral blood sample was provided by each donor, and peripheral blood mononuclear cells were used for TCR beta sequencing. Genomic DNA was extracted from the blood cell samples with the Qiagen DNeasy Blood Extraction Kit. Library preparation was by the immunoSEQ multiplex PCR assay. For the multiplex PCR, a mixture combining 60 forward primers for TCR Vbeta segments and 13 reverse primers for TCR Jbeta segments was used. The CDR3 region of rearranged TCR beta genes was amplified from genomic DNA by a multiplex PCR assay. Amplified TCR beta libraries were sequenced as 87-base-pair reads on the Illumina HiSeq System. Concerning the study's data processing: A later analysis tallied around 87 million unique TCR beta chains across the 610 or so repertoires, and about 12 million of those chains were shared by two or more donors. A nearest-neighbor algorithm error-corrected the raw reads and collapsed the reads into unique sequences, merging closely related sequences to remove PCR and sequencing errors. To assign V, D and J gene segments, CDR3 sequences were aligned to IMGT reference sequences. Each retained sequence needed at least a six-nucleotide match to both a V gene segment and a J gene segment. A rearrangement was called productive if the CDR3 had no stop codons and remained in frame with V and J, and every other rearrangement was called non-productive. Following IMGT convention, CDR3 was defined as the stretch from the second conserved V-encoded cysteine up to the conserved J-encoded phenylalanine. In an earlier analysis of 587 of the donors, sequences lacking an unambiguous match to a single V gene segment were excluded. An earlier analysis of 587 of the donors called V segments functional above 56.7% productive rearrangements and segregating when the between-donor standard deviation exceeded 5%. A statistical classification framework was built to diagnose cytomegalovirus status from the catalog of TCR beta chain sequences. In a later analysis, V and J genes were assigned by comparing TCR nucleotide sequences against IMGT/GENE-DB human TR gene sequences. The TCRdist pipeline was used in a later analysis to assign CDR3 sequences and most-parsimonious VDJ recombination scenarios. In a later analysis, each TCR beta chain was defined by its CDR3 amino acid sequence together with its V-gene family, and reads lacking a unique V-gene family were excluded. As a way to deal with suspected cross-contamination and a sequencing artifact, a later analysis dropped nearly 600 nucleotide sequences that were highly shared and had low generation probability. A later analysis calculated a clonal expansion index for each public chain from normalized within-repertoire ranks of inferred template counts. Generation probabilities in a later analysis came from a VDJ recombination model fitted to out-of-frame rearrangements, and those results were checked against IGoR. A later analysis scored TCR-TCR, TCR-HLA and TCR-CMV co-occurrence with hypergeometric tests, applying a repertoire-size bias correction to TCR pairs. False discovery rates were estimated in a later analysis by permuting HLA or CMV assignments 20 times. A later analysis grouped co-occurring TCRs with DBSCAN, adding TCRdist sequence similarity when clustering within HLA-allele-positive subsets. Repertoires with fewer than 30,000 or more than 120,000 public chains, plus five repertoires with anomalous nucleotide sharing, were excluded from co-occurrence clustering. In its TCRdb copy, this immuneACCESS table keeps in-frame sequences only and misses some clones. Where compared with another copy, unresolved V genes explain less than half of these, and the others have no known cause. The DNA gave D and trimming, while V, J and clone size come from that table. For this sample the table gives some 150,000 clones, of which 55% to 65% were detected only once. Roughly 2.9% of the sample rests with the top ten.

CDR1 is given as MDHEN and CDR2 as SYDVKM, both from the germline V gene. The CDR3, from cysteine to phenylalanine, totals 14 residues. Only CDR3 DNA remains: 42 bases, in frame from the first base. Compared with germline, V lacks 4 bases and J lacks 3 bases; bases without a gene match: 5. A note on this clone: What this receptor recognizes is not known. No clone much larger than this one lies a single base away; base qualities are absent.

Sequencing was performed on PBMCs. The chain was built from TRBV28 and TRBJ2-7, with TRBD1 identical over 8 junction bases. The receptor's source is a man aged 40-49 years in good health and CMV-seronegative. The DNA sequence is as follows: TGTGCCAGCAGTTCCCCCGACAGGGGCTACGAGCAGTACTTC. Its coded protein is CASSSPDRGYEQYF. Full variable domain (CDR3 extended with the reference TRBV28 and TRBJ2-7 proteins): DVKVTQSSRYLVKRTGEKVFLECVQDMDHENMFWYRQDPGLGLRLIYFSYDVKMKEKGDIPEGYSVSREKKERFSLILESASTNQTSMYLCASSSPDRGYEQYFGPGTRLTVT.